One and the same sample provided the 21 T cell receptor beta chains below, sequenced in a study of T cell responses to AZD1222 COVID-19 vaccine. The protocol was immunoSEQ multiplex PCR, while the TCRdb copy is restricted to in-frame clones and leaves out a portion. Of about 72,000 clones detected, about nine tenths appear once; the ten largest clones hold less than 3%. The source material was peripheral blood, sampled on day 0 of AZD1222 vaccination. These receptors came from an adult in good health.

The V call is TRBV19, the J call TRBJ1-1; tentatively, D is TRBD1 (5 bases). The V and J ends lost 1 base and 3 bases respectively, with 9 bases between them. Germline V gene lookup returns CDR1 LNHDA and CDR2 SQIVND (reference sequence). The CDR3 extends over 14 amino acids. CDR3 in amino acids: CASSIARGDTEAFF. The CDR3 nucleotides read TGTGCCAGTAGTATAGCCCGGGGGGACACTGAAGCTTTCTTT.

The V gene is TRBV3-1 (or the pseudogene TRBV3-2), the J gene TRBJ1-2; 7 bases agree with TRBD1. V shed 8 bases, J shed 5 bases, and the junction held 5 bases outside the gene matches. Germline CDR1 and CDR2: LGHDT and YNNKEL (reference sequence). This CDR3 has 12 residues. The CDR3 bases are TGTGCCAGCGCGGGACAGATGTATGGCTACACCTTC. It encodes CASAGQMYGYTF.

This clone has a single count. The rearrangement uses TRBV7-9 and TRBJ2-2; 8 bases align to TRBD1. Germline assignment: CDR1 SEHNR and CDR2 FQNEAQ (reference sequence). Unmatched junction bases numbered 3, after V lost 4 bases and J lost 2 bases. CDR3 length: 15 residues. The CDR3 DNA is TGTGCCAGCAGCTCCACAGGGGGAAACACCGGGGAGCTGTTTTTT. This translates into CASSSTGGNTGELFF.

This sequence joins TRBV10-1 and TRBJ1-5; possible D gene TRBD1, 6 bases. Per germline, CDR1 WNHNN and CDR2 SYGVQD (reference sequence). The CDR3 consists of 16 residues. Trimming took off 2 bases at V and 7 bases at J, with 18 bases between the two ends. The CDR3 DNA sequence: TGCGCCAGCAGTGAGAGCGGGCAGGGGAGTTGCCAGCCCCAGCATTTT. As protein: CASSESGQGSCQPQHF.

The chain's CDR3 is CASSLADRVSQHF. For the CDR3, the DNA is TGTGCCAGCAGTTTAGCGGACAGGGTGTCCCAGCATTTT. The chain recombines TRBV12-3 or TRBV12-4 with TRBJ1-5, with 8 nucleotides matching TRBD1. The trim removed 0 bases at V and 11 bases at J, leaving 3 bases unmatched. There are 13 residues in the CDR3.

The count of this clone is one. The V and J genes are TRBV7-3 and TRBJ1-6; no definite D call. The V gene's germline CDR1 is SGHTA and CDR2 FQGTGA. The CDR3 runs to 14 residues. The ends were cut back, 2 bases at V and 7 bases at J, with 9 bases in the middle. The CDR3 bases are TGTGCCAGCAGCTTACGGCGAGAAAATTCACCCCTCCACTTT. Amino acid sequence: CASSLRRENSPLHF.

The rearrangement uses TRBV6-6 and TRBJ1-4; no clear D gene. The CDR3 is 14 residues long. Germline V lookup: CDR1 MNHNY, CDR2 SVGAGI (reference sequence). The V gene lost 6 bases and the J gene lost 5 bases, with 13 bases spanning the gap. The CDR3 loop is CASSNTAKNEKLFF. The CDR3 DNA is TGTGCCAGCAGCAACACGGCGAAAAATGAAAAACTGTTTTTT.

This clone was recorded only once. The gene calls are TRBV11-2 and TRBJ1-2; D is perhaps TRBD1 (5 bases). This CDR3 has 15 residues. Per germline, CDR1 SGHAT and CDR2 FQNNGV. The ends were cut back, 0 bases at V and 7 bases at J, with 15 bases in the middle. CDR3 bases: TGTGCCAGCAGCTTAGATCCCCAGGGTGGTGGTGGCTACACCTTC. This translates into CASSLDPQGGGGYTF.

CDR3 nucleotide sequence: TGCGCCAGCAGCCCAATACCATCGGACAGCAATCAGCCCCAGCATTTT. It is translated as CASSPIPSDSNQPQHF. The gene calls are TRBV5-1 and TRBJ1-5; D not certain. This CDR3 has 16 amino acids. The V end was cut by 4 bases, the J end by 1 base, with 15 bases between. Germline lookup yields CDR1 SGHRS and CDR2 YFSETQ.

The J gene is TRBJ2-1, the V gene TRBV11-2; tentatively, D is TRBD2 (6 bases). This CDR3 spans 17 amino acids. Per germline, CDR1 SGHAT and CDR2 FQNNGV. V lost 1 base and J 4 bases, leaving 17 bases between the germline ends. The CDR3 loop reads CASSLALLSSGYNEQFF. CDR3 DNA: TGTGCCAGCAGCTTAGCCCTACTAAGCAGCGGGTACAATGAGCAGTTCTTC.

The rearrangement joins TRBV7-9 to TRBJ2-3; 7 nucleotides line up with TRBD2. This CDR3 contains 15 residues. J lost 0 bases, V lost 5 bases, and 5 bases had no gene match. Looked up from germline, CDR1 is SEHNR and CDR2 is FQNEAQ (reference sequence). The CDR3 is CASSLWGLSTDTQYF. The DNA of the CDR3 is TGTGCCAGCAGCCTGTGGGGACTAAGCACAGATACGCAGTATTTT.

The chain has TRBV4-2 and TRBJ2-5, with a weak D call TRBD2 (6 bases). The CDR3 sequence is 13 residues long. V lost 2 bases and J lost 3, with 7 bases in between. CDR1 and CDR2 (germline): LGHNA, YNFKEQ. DNA for the CDR3: TGTGCCAGCAGCCAACGCGGGGAAGAGACCCAGTACTTC. The encoded protein is CASSQRGEETQYF.

The rearrangement joins TRBV29-1 to TRBJ2-1; perhaps TRBD2 as D (6 bases). This CDR3 is 15 amino acids long. Per the germline V gene, CDR1 is SQVTM and CDR2 is ANQGSEA. The V end lost 7 bases, the J end lost 5 bases, and 21 bases lay between the germline ends. In DNA form, the CDR3 reads TGCAGCGCCGAAGGTGGGACTTGGGCCCACAATGAGCAGTTCTTC. Its translation is CSAEGGTWAHNEQFF.

J is TRBJ2-7 and V is TRBV9; 9 bases line up with TRBD1. Germline assignment: CDR1 SGDLS and CDR2 YYNGEE. Unmatched junction bases numbered 4, after V lost 2 bases and J lost 4 bases. The CDR3 loop spans 14 amino acids. CDR3 loop: CASSVGTGFYEQYF. Written as DNA, the CDR3 is TGTGCCAGCAGCGTGGGGACAGGGTTTTACGAGCAGTACTTC.

The chain is built from TRBV19 and TRBJ1-5, with unresolved D. Between the trimmed V and J ends, which lost 3 bases and 5 bases, there was a span of 11 bases. Germline-derived CDR1 and CDR2 are LNHDA and SQIVND (reference sequence). The CDR3 spans 14 residues. The chain's CDR3 is CASSIRNSDQPQHF. In DNA, the CDR3 is TGTGCCAGTAGTATTCGCAACTCAGATCAGCCCCAGCATTTT.

This clone was observed a single time. V and J are TRBV5-1 and TRBJ2-2; 8 bases align to TRBD1. The CDR3 consists of 16 residues. Looked up from germline, CDR1 is SGHRS and CDR2 is YFSETQ. The J segment lost 4 bases and the V segment lost 2 bases, leaving 7 bases of the junction unmatched. The DNA for the CDR3 is TGCGCCAGCAGCTTTTACGGACAGGGACCCACCGGGGAGCTGTTTTTT. Translation gives CASSFYGQGPTGELFF.

The chain is built from TRBV15 and TRBJ1-2; D is unresolved. The V end was cut by 1 base, the J end by 4 bases, with 10 bases between. This CDR3 spans 14 amino acids. The germline CDR1 and CDR2 sequences are LNHNV and YYDKDF (reference sequence). CDR3 DNA sequence: TGTGCCACCAGCAGAGGCCCCGGGTTCTATGGCTACACCTTC. Translated: CATSRGPGFYGYTF.

The V and J genes are TRBV5-1 and TRBJ2-7; D uncertain. The CDR3 consists of 14 residues. CDR1 is SGHRS, CDR2 YFSETQ, per germline. The germline V and J ends were trimmed by 0 bases and 0 bases, with 7 bases remaining between them. The CDR3 sequence: CASSLDGFSYEQYF. As DNA, the CDR3 is TGCGCCAGCAGCTTGGACGGGTTCTCCTACGAGCAGTACTTC.

This clone was counted only a few times. The chain employs TRBV5-1 and TRBJ2-3; 11 bases are a match to TRBD2. With V trimmed by 0 bases and J by 4 bases, 4 bases remained unmatched. Germline V gene sequence: CDR1 SGHRS, CDR2 YFSETQ. The CDR3 is 16 residues long. This chain's CDR3 is CASSLATSGRSDTQYF. CDR3 DNA: TGCGCCAGCAGCTTGGCCACTAGCGGGAGATCAGATACGCAGTATTTT.

J is TRBJ1-4 and V is TRBV28; TRBD1 matches at 10 bases. The germline V gene has CDR1 MDHEN and CDR2 SYDVKM. This CDR3 is built from 14 residues. The V and J ends lost 3 bases and 7 bases, in that order; junction bases with no gene match: 2. CDR3 region: CASSLTGGREKLFF. The CDR3 DNA follows: TGTGCCAGCAGTTTGACAGGGGGCCGTGAAAAACTGTTTTTT.

The gene calls are TRBV9 and TRBJ1-1; possible D gene TRBD1, 5 bases. V lost 6 bases and J 0 bases, leaving 12 bases between the germline ends. The CDR3 has 14 amino acids. CDR1 is SGDLS, CDR2 YYNGEE, per germline. DNA of the CDR3: TGTGCCAGCACCGTTGGGGCCTTGAACACTGAAGCTTTCTTT. It translates to CASTVGALNTEAFF.